This T cell receptor (beta chain) emerged from a study of Ad26.COV2.S vaccination and SARS-CoV-2 variants. This clone came up once. What it recognizes is unknown. Findings of the study overall: Vaccinated individuals (as opposed to placebo recipients) had higher spike-specific TCR breadth. Using TCR breadth and depth analyses may have led to underestimated total T cell responses. There was reportedly substantial breadth in spike-specific CD8+ and CD4+ T cell responses after vaccination.

Profiling relied on immunoSEQ multiplex PCR, and the TCRdb table lists in-frame clones only, not all of them. The sample lists around 350,000 clones, about 91% occurring once. CDR1 SGHNT and CDR2 YYREEE come from the germline V gene (reference sequence). CDR3 length: 14 residues. The ends lost 4 bases at V and 1 base at J; junction bases unmatched: 4. This receptor was obtained from a human donor who had recovered from COVID-19. This chain links TRBV5-4 with TRBJ2-5, with 7 bases fitting TRBD1. The starting material was peripheral blood, obtained after recovery from COVID-19. The CDR3 nucleotides read TGTGCCAGCAGCCGGAGACAGGGCCAAGAGACCCAGTACTTC. Translated: CASSRRQGQETQYF.